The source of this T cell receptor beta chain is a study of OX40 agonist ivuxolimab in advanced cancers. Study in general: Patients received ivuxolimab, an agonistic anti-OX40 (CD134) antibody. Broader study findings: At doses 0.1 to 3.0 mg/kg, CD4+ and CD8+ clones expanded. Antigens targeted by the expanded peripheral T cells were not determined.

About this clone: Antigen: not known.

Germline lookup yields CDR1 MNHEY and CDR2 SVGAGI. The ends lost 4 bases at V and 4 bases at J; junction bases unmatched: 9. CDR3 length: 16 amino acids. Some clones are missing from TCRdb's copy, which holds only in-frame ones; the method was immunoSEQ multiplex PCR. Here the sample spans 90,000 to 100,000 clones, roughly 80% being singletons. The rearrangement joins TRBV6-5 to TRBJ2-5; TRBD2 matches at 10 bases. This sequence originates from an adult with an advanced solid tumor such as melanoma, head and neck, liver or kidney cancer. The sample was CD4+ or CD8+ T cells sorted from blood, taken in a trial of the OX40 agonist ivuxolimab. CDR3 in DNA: TGTGCCAGCAGTTTCAGCGGGAGGGTGCAAGGAGAGACCCAGTACTTC. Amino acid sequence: CASSFSGRVQGETQYF.